This is a list of T cell receptor beta chains from one sample in a study of T cell responses to AZD1222 COVID-19 vaccine. Clones were read by immunoSEQ multiplex PCR, and TCRdb kept only the in-frame ones, dropping some. The table has 79,000 or so clones, 60% to 85% seen once. This sample comprised peripheral blood, obtained 28 days after the second dose of the MenACWY control vaccine. The receptors stem from an adult who received the MenACWY meningococcal vaccine as a control. Both conserved end residues are part of each CDR3. A D gene is named only where the DNA matches it firmly. Rows give clone size only sometimes, using once, few, many, or a class for an expanded clone.

D: TRBD2
V: TRBV5-1
size: .
J: TRBJ2-3
CDR3: CASSLGSLAGITDTQYF
DNA: TGCGCCAGCAGCTTGGGCTCCTTAGCGGGGATCACAGATACGCAGTATTTT

D: .
V: TRBV2
size: .
J: TRBJ2-7
CDR3: CASSGGGWAQTYEQYF
DNA: TGTGCCAGCAGTGGTGGAGGTTGGGCGCAAACCTACGAGCAGTACTTC

D: TRBD2
V: TRBV29-1
size: .
J: TRBJ2-3
CDR3: CSAGTSGGADTQYF
DNA: TGCAGCGCAGGGACTAGCGGGGGGGCAGATACGCAGTATTTT

D: TRBD1
V: TRBV7-2
size: .
J: TRBJ1-5
CDR3: CASSSTGDQPQHF
DNA: TGTGCCAGCAGCTCAACAGGGGATCAGCCCCAGCATTTT

D: TRBD1
V: TRBV7-9
size: .
J: TRBJ2-3
CDR3: CASSYTAGGRSTDTQYF
DNA: TGTGCCAGCAGCTATACCGCAGGGGGTCGGAGCACAGATACGCAGTATTTT

D: .
V: TRBV7-2
size: .
J: TRBJ2-6
CDR3: CASSTGANVLTF
DNA: TGTGCCAGCAGCACTGGGGCCAACGTCCTGACTTTC

D: TRBD1
V: TRBV28
size: .
J: TRBJ2-7
CDR3: CASSVGQGVYEQYF
DNA: TGTGCCAGCAGTGTGGGACAGGGGGTCTACGAGCAGTACTTC

D: TRBD1
V: TRBV3-1/TRBV3-2
size: .
J: TRBJ2-1
CDR3: CASSFRDRIEQFF
DNA: TGTGCCAGCAGCTTCCGGGACAGAATTGAGCAGTTCTTC

D: .
V: TRBV6-2/TRBV6-3
size: few
J: TRBJ2-1
CDR3: CASSYLEGDSTSYNEQFF
DNA: TGTGCCAGCAGTTACCTCGAGGGGGATTCCACTTCCTACAATGAGCAGTTCTTC

D: .
V: TRBV5-1
size: .
J: TRBJ2-1
CDR3: CASSSQGLEQFF
DNA: TGCGCCAGCAGCTCACAGGGACTAGAGCAGTTCTTC

D: .
V: TRBV2
size: few
J: TRBJ2-1
CDR3: CASSVGEQFF
DNA: TGTGCCAGCAGTGTGGGTGAGCAGTTCTTC

D: .
V: TRBV27
size: once
J: TRBJ1-1
CDR3: CASRSGSFTEAFF
DNA: TGTGCCAGCAGGTCGGGGTCTTTCACTGAAGCTTTCTTT

D: TRBD1
V: TRBV6-5
size: .
J: TRBJ1-1
CDR3: CASSGQGVTEAFF
DNA: TGTGCCAGCAGCGGACAGGGGGTCACTGAAGCTTTCTTT

D: .
V: TRBV2
size: once
J: TRBJ1-5
CDR3: CASHSIKSQPQHF
DNA: TGTGCCAGCCATTCTATAAAAAGTCAGCCCCAGCATTTT

D: .
V: TRBV28
size: .
J: TRBJ1-2
CDR3: CASSFGSANYGYTF
DNA: TGTGCCAGCAGTTTTGGCAGCGCTAACTATGGCTACACCTTC

D: .
V: TRBV9
size: .
J: TRBJ2-2
CDR3: CASSVSGVNTGELFF
DNA: TGTGCCAGCAGCGTTTCCGGGGTGAACACCGGGGAGCTGTTTTTT

D: .
V: TRBV2
size: few
J: TRBJ2-7
CDR3: CASSEFYEQYF
DNA: TGTGCCAGCAGTGAATTTTACGAGCAGTACTTC

D: .
V: TRBV7-9
size: .
J: TRBJ1-4
CDR3: CASRLGEGGEKLFF
DNA: TGTGCCAGCAGACTCGGGGAAGGAGGTGAAAAACTGTTTTTT

D: .
V: TRBV9
size: .
J: TRBJ2-1
CDR3: CASGYRENEQFF
DNA: TGTGCCAGCGGGTACAGGGAGAATGAGCAGTTCTTC

D: .
V: TRBV28
size: once
J: TRBJ1-4
CDR3: CASSLKTSGREKLFF
DNA: TGTGCCAGCAGTTTAAAAACATCTGGAAGGGAAAAACTGTTTTTT

D: TRBD1
V: TRBV28
size: .
J: TRBJ2-2
CDR3: CASSLPGTGSGELFF
DNA: TGTGCCAGCAGCTTGCCGGGGACAGGGAGTGGGGAGCTGTTTTTT

D: .
V: TRBV5-1
size: .
J: TRBJ1-2
CDR3: CASSWGDYGYTF
DNA: TGCGCCAGCAGCTGGGGGGACTATGGCTACACCTTC

D: TRBD2
V: TRBV7-8
size: once
J: TRBJ2-7
CDR3: CASSRGRTRVKGSSYEQYF
DNA: TGTGCCAGCAGCCGAGGGAGGACTAGGGTAAAGGGGAGCTCCTACGAGCAGTACTTC

D: .
V: TRBV9
size: .
J: TRBJ1-2
CDR3: CASSVEGWDGYTF
DNA: TGTGCCAGCAGCGTAGAAGGCTGGGATGGCTACACCTTC

D: TRBD1
V: TRBV5-1
size: many
J: TRBJ1-4
CDR3: CASSSLGGPSEKLFF
DNA: TGCGCCAGCAGCTCCCTAGGGGGCCCAAGTGAAAAACTGTTTTTT

D: TRBD2
V: TRBV7-8
size: .
J: TRBJ2-1
CDR3: CASSNQKTSGSYEQFF
DNA: TGTGCCAGCAGCAATCAAAAGACTAGCGGGAGTTATGAGCAGTTCTTC

D: .
V: TRBV3-1/TRBV3-2
size: .
J: TRBJ1-3
CDR3: CASTGVQGNTIYF
DNA: TGTGCCAGCACTGGGGTACAAGGAAACACCATATATTTT

D: .
V: TRBV15
size: .
J: TRBJ1-3
CDR3: CATSRDSAVSTIYF
DNA: TGTGCCACCAGCAGAGATTCCGCCGTTAGCACCATATATTTT

D: TRBD2
V: TRBV4-2
size: .
J: TRBJ2-3
CDR3: CASSQPAGGQADTQYF
DNA: TGTGCCAGCAGCCAACCAGCGGGGGGGCAGGCAGATACGCAGTATTTT

D: .
V: TRBV7-9
size: .
J: TRBJ2-3
CDR3: CASSFRRLKRTDTQYF
DNA: TGTGCCAGCAGCTTCAGGCGACTAAAACGCACAGATACGCAGTATTTT

D: .
V: TRBV27
size: .
J: TRBJ1-2
CDR3: CASSGGASYGYTF
DNA: TGTGCCAGCAGTGGTGGGGCGAGCTATGGCTACACCTTC

D: .
V: TRBV20-1
size: few
J: TRBJ1-5
CDR3: CSASGGQGQPQHF
DNA: TGCAGTGCTAGTGGAGGGCAAGGACAGCCCCAGCATTTT

D: .
V: TRBV11-2
size: .
J: TRBJ1-1
CDR3: CASSISMGAQAFF
DNA: TGTGCCAGCAGCATTAGTATGGGGGCACAAGCTTTCTTT

D: TRBD1
V: TRBV5-6
size: .
J: TRBJ1-1
CDR3: CASSRLGQGAEAFF
DNA: TGTGCCAGCAGCCGACTGGGACAGGGGGCTGAAGCTTTCTTT

D: .
V: TRBV12-3/TRBV12-4
size: .
J: TRBJ2-3
CDR3: CASSFRTTDTQYF
DNA: TGTGCCAGCAGTTTCCGAACGACAGATACGCAGTATTTT

D: .
V: TRBV5-1
size: .
J: TRBJ1-1
CDR3: CASSLIQGQGEAFF
DNA: TGCGCCAGCAGCTTGATCCAGGGTCAAGGGGAAGCTTTCTTT

D: TRBD2
V: TRBV30
size: .
J: TRBJ2-3
CDR3: CAWSAKLAGGSDTQYF
DNA: TGTGCCTGGAGTGCCAAACTAGCGGGAGGTTCCGATACGCAGTATTTT